This TCR beta chain was documented in a study of CD8+ T cells in alopecia areata. Worth noting for this clone: What it recognizes is unknown.

This CDR3 contains 14 residues. The V end was cut by 1 base, the J end by 3 bases, with 10 bases between. Germline V gene data show CDR1 as MGHRA and CDR2 as YSYEKL. Study-wide findings and caveats: Patients showed less clear TCR sequence sharing than mice, possibly partly because of HLA diversity. Scalp sample sequencing also detects resident alphabeta T cells of normal skin. Affected scalp, especially in alopecia totalis/universalis, had a higher clonality than normal scalp did.

Extraction of RNA preceded its reverse transcription into cDNA, which served as the sequencing template. Produced via immunoSEQ multiplex PCR; TCRdb's table is partial and in-frame only. Of a few hundred thousand clones in the sample, approximately 53% are singletons; the top ten hold around 5%. PBMCs provided sorted CD4+ and CD8+ T cells. This chain connects TRBV4-1 to TRBJ2-7; weak D call: TRBD2 (6 bases). Specimen: CD8+ T cells sorted from blood. The sequence came from a human donor in good health. The CDR3 region is CASSQGSGGYEQYF. CDR3 in DNA: TGCGCCAGCAGCCAAGGATCCGGGGGCTACGAGCAGTACTTC.